The clone carrying this T cell receptor (beta chain) appeared many times. Its specificity is unknown. This specimen belongs to a study of spatial heterogeneity in lung cancer. V was trimmed by 4 bases and J by 8 bases, leaving 18 bases between them. The length of the CDR3 is 14 residues. The V gene's germline CDR1 is SGDLS and CDR2 YYNGEE. Each TCR cDNA molecule bore a unique molecular identifier. TCRdb fed the 5' RACE reads into MiXCR, producing one record per CDR3 protein. The table lists some 55,000 distinct CDR3 sequences, approximately 6.3% of them singletons. The time point is: sample taken at primary tumor resection. Study-wide results and limits: Resection blood, more than follow-up blood, showed ubiquitous expanded tumor TCRs.

This TCR was sampled from a female donor with early-stage non-small cell lung cancer. This specimen was PBMCs, taken at surgery. The V call is TRBV9, the J call TRBJ1-2, with a possible D match to TRBD1 (5 bases). The chain's CDR3 is CASSPETVTGGYTF. CDR3 nucleotide sequence: TGTGCCAGCAGCCCCGAGACAGTTACTGGGGGCTACACCTTC.